A selection of T cell receptor beta chains follows, all from one sample in a study of blood T cell repertoires in COVID-19. Libraries were prepared by immunoSEQ multiplex PCR; TCRdb keeps only in-frame clonotypes and omits some of them. The data show more than 35,000 clones, with 69% seen just once and around 5.9% held by the top ten. Sequencing was performed on peripheral blood. The receptors shown here come from a man at least 80 years old with acute or convalescent COVID-19. Each CDR3 is given without its conserved first and last residue.

V: TRBV30; CDR3: AWSSGTGGTEAF
V: TRBV29-1; CDR3: SVETGTPNEKLF
V: TRBV29-1; CDR3: SVAVLATNEKLF
V: TRBV7-9; CDR3: ASSLETGGPNEQF
V: TRBV19; CDR3: ASSISNGRGDEQF
V: TRBV7-6; CDR3: ASSLGQGDEKLF
V: TRBV2; CDR3: ASSEEQGGNQPQH
V: TRBV27; CDR3: ASSPRDRGKTNEKLF
V: TRBV15; CDR3: ATSRGQGAGGYT
V: TRBV15; CDR3: ATSERGGDQPQH
V: TRBV7-2; CDR3: ASSLREGLTDTQY
V: TRBV20-1; CDR3: SASGLDRGWKGNEQF
V: TRBV2; CDR3: ASSELDGYT
V: TRBV19; CDR3: ASRGQAGSNQPQH
V: TRBV7-8; CDR3: ASSSKTDRYQPQH
V: TRBV7-9; CDR3: ASSLGESGRNEQF
V: TRBV4-2; CDR3: ASSQVADGGETQY
V: TRBV7-2; CDR3: ASSLIAGGGRGELF
V: TRBV14; CDR3: ASSQDQGRKAF
V: TRBV12-5; CDR3: ASGRGGTGDHEQY
V: TRBV3-1/TRBV3-2; CDR3: ASSPRRSGNTIY
V: TRBV7-9; CDR3: ASSLWTPTNYGYT
V: TRBV4-3; CDR3: ASSQIDRASGNTIY
V: TRBV7-2; CDR3: ASSLGTSADTQY
V: TRBV7-8; CDR3: ASSLRARAVQETQY
V: TRBV6-5; CDR3: ASSYSGQGNTEAF
V: TRBV21-1; CDR3: APCFGEAQY
V: TRBV19; CDR3: ASSPGTGERPQH
V: TRBV7-8; CDR3: ASSLDSYGYT
V: TRBV5-4; CDR3: ASTRDIEGYGYT
V: TRBV10-3; CDR3: AIRPGQGENANTGELF
V: TRBV9; CDR3: ASSPWGFGGGATDTQY
V: TRBV19; CDR3: ASTPEAGGPNEQF
V: TRBV19; CDR3: ASNPRGYNEQF
V: TRBV12-3/TRBV12-4; CDR3: ASSLRGYTQY
V: TRBV20-1; CDR3: SASRQGGEQY
V: TRBV5-6; CDR3: ASSRRGGYNSPLH
V: TRBV4-1; CDR3: ASSRTGVTSGANVLT
V: TRBV15; CDR3: ATSRDQGARAYGYT
V: TRBV19; CDR3: ASRLRSGGLADTQY
V: TRBV6-2/TRBV6-3; CDR3: ASSYPWSGRAFGELF
V: TRBV7-2; CDR3: ASSLWGEPSYEQY
V: TRBV3-1/TRBV3-2; CDR3: ASSQDPTGGAEKLF
V: TRBV4-1; CDR3: ASSQEGSGDSSFATNEKLF
V: TRBV6-5; CDR3: ASIPLEERQPQH
V: TRBV18; CDR3: ASSPRSGSRTGELF
V: TRBV2; CDR3: ASRADSYEQY
V: TRBV2; CDR3: ASSEARGRGGYT
V: TRBV11-3; CDR3: ASSSGGAREAF
V: TRBV18; CDR3: ASSPRRGQGSYEQY
V: TRBV15; CDR3: ATSGQGLDTDTQY